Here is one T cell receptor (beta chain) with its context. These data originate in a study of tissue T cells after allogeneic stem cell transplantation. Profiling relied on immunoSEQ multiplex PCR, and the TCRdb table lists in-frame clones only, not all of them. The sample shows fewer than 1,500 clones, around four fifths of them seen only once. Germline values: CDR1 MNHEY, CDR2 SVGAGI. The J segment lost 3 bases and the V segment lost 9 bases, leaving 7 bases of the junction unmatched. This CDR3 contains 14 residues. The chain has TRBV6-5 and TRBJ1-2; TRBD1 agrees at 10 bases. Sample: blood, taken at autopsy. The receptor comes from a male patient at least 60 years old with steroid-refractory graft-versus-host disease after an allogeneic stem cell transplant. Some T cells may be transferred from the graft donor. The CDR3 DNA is TGTGCCAGTAGGACAGGGGGAACTTACTATGGCTACACCTTC. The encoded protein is CASRTGGTYYGYTF.